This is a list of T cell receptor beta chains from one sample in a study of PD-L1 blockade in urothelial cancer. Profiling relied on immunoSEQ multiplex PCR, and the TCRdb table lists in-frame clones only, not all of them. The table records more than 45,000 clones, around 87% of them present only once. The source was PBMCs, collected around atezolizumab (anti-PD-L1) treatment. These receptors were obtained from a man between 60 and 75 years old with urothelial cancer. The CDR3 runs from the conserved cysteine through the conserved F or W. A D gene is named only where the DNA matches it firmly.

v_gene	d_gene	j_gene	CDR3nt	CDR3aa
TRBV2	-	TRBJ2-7	TGTGCCAGCAGTGCGGGCCAGGGTGTCCGCGAGCAGTACTTC	CASSAGQGVREQYF
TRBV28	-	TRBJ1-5	TGTGCCAGCAGTTCATCAGGTAGAGGGTGGAATCAGCCCCAGCATTTT	CASSSSGRGWNQPQHF
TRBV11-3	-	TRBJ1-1	TGTGCCAGCAGCTCCTCCCCGAACACTGAAGCTTTCTTT	CASSSSPNTEAFF
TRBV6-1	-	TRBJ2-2	TGTGCCAGCAGGCCAAGCAGGGTGAACACCGGGGAGCTGTTTTTT	CASRPSRVNTGELFF
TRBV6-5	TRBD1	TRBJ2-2	TGTGCCAGCAGGCGACAGGGTCTGGCCGGGGAGCTGTTTTTT	CASRRQGLAGELFF
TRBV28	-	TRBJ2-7	TGTGCCAGCAGTTGGACGGGGAGATTAAGCTCCTACGAGCAGTACTTC	CASSWTGRLSSYEQYF
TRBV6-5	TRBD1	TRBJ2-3	TGTGCCAGCACCCCCAGGGGAAGGGGGCGGGATACGCAGTATTTT	CASTPRGRGRDTQYF
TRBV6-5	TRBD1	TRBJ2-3	TGTGCCAGCAGTTACCGGACAGGGCACACAGATACGCAGTATTTT	CASSYRTGHTDTQYF
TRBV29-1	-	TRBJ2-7	TGCAGCGCTGGGCGCCAGGGCCGCTACGAGCAGTACTTC	CSAGRQGRYEQYF
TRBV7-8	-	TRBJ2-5	TGTGCCAGCAGCTCGGGGGGCGGGGGAGAGACCCAGTACTTC	CASSSGGGGETQYF
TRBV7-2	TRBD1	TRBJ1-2	TGTGCCAGCAGCCCCGGGACAGGGCTAGACCATGGCTACACCTTC	CASSPGTGLDHGYTF